This T cell receptor (beta chain) appears in the sequencing data of a study of cytotoxic CD8 clonotypes in ibrutinib-treated CLL. The wider study: Productive templates per sample averaged about 260,000; productive rearrangements, roughly 100,000.

Details on this clone: Its antigen remains unknown.

Study results and limitations: Sustained-remission patients were sampled at different times than progressing patients were.

The CDR3 is 13 residues long. Germline values: CDR1 MDHEN, CDR2 SYDVKM. With 2 bases removed from V and 5 bases from J, the gap between germline ends came to 10 bases. Deep sequencing aimed at 1 in 200,000 to 1 in 1 million T cells' resolution. TCRdb keeps only in-frame clones here, not all; method: immunoSEQ multiplex PCR. The sample holds about 24,000 clones, about 78% seen once. Sequenced material: PBMCs, taken before ibrutinib treatment. This TCR was sampled from a human donor with chronic lymphocytic leukemia. The V and J genes are TRBV28 and TRBJ2-7; D uncertain. CDR3 coding DNA: TGTGCCAGCAGTTTAATTAATAGCCACGAGCAGTACTTC. Its translation: CASSLINSHEQYF. Full variable domain (outside the CDR3, taken from reference TRBV28 and TRBJ2-7): DVKVTQSSRYLVKRTGEKVFLECVQDMDHENMFWYRQDPGLGLRLIYFSYDVKMKEKGDIPEGYSVSREKKERFSLILESASTNQTSMYLCASSLINSHEQYFGPGTRLTVT.